Below, 20 T cell receptor beta chains from the same sample are listed, as sequenced in a study of cytomegalovirus exposure and HLA in healthy donors. Researchers ran the PCR with 60 Vbeta and 13 Jbeta primers. Some clones are missing from TCRdb's copy, which holds only in-frame ones; the method was immunoSEQ multiplex PCR. The repertoire holds about 100,000 clones, with around 80% as singletons. Sample: PBMCs. Receptors originate from a woman aged 60 to 75 in good health and CMV-seronegative.

This rearrangement joins TRBV27 to TRBJ2-7, with D perhaps matching TRBD1 (6 bases). Germline CDR1 is MNHEY and CDR2 is SMNVEV (reference sequence). This CDR3 is built from 14 residues. Trimming took 6 bases from V and 2 from J, leaving 14 bases between them. The CDR3 spells CASSLTGLAYEQYF. The CDR3 DNA reads TGTGCCAGCAGCCTCACAGGGCTAGCCTACGAGCAGTACTTC.

V is TRBV4-1 and J is TRBJ2-7, with 13 nucleotides matching TRBD2. There are 18 residues in the CDR3. CDR1 and CDR2 from the germline V gene are MGHRA and YSYEKL. V lost 10 bases to trimming and J lost 0 bases; unmatched junction nucleotides: 15. In DNA form, the CDR3 reads TGCGCCACCACCTGGACTAGCGGGGGCCTCGTAAGCTCCTACGAGCAGTACTTC. It specifies CATTWTSGGLVSSYEQYF.

The chain recombines TRBV7-2 with TRBJ1-4; TRBD1 matches 9 bases. Unmatched junction bases numbered 10, after V lost 1 base and J lost 16 bases. CDR1 SGHTA and CDR2 FQGNSA come from the germline V gene. CDR3 length: 14 residues. The CDR3 DNA reads as TGTGCCAGCAGCTTAGTGCCAGGAGGGACAGGGCAGTTTTTT. As protein: CASSLVPGGTGQFF.

This chain links TRBV7-7 with TRBJ2-3, with a possible D match to TRBD2 (5 bases). The germline gives CDR1 SSHAT, CDR2 FNYEAQ (reference sequence). The V and J ends lost 3 bases and 9 bases respectively, with 16 bases between them. CDR3 length: 14 residues. DNA of the CDR3: TGTGCCAGCAGCTTTAATCCTCGGGGAGAGACGCAGTATTTT. The encoded protein is CASSFNPRGETQYF.

The V and J genes are TRBV6-5 and TRBJ1-1; D is possibly TRBD1 (5 bases). V lost 6 bases to trimming and J lost 11 bases, with 19 bases between them. This CDR3 comprises 13 residues. Looked up from germline, CDR1 is MNHEY and CDR2 is SVGAGI. The DNA of the CDR3 is TGTGCCAGCAGCAAAACAGGAGCCGCGAGGGCTTTCTTT. Translation gives CASSKTGAARAFF.

This chain uses TRBV2 with TRBJ1-4; tentative D call: TRBD1 (5 bases). The V end lost 7 bases, the J end lost 3 bases, and 15 bases lay between the germline ends. The CDR3 loop spans 15 amino acids. Germline CDR1 and CDR2: SNHLY and FYNNEI. The CDR3 DNA follows: TGTGCCAGCATTCGTATTTGGGGGGCTAATGAAAAACTGTTTTTT. Translating gives CASIRIWGANEKLFF. Full variable domain (missing parts from reference TRBV2 and TRBJ1-4): EPEVTQTPSHQVTQMGQEVILRCVPISNHLYFYWYRQILGQKVEFLVSFYNNEISEKSEIFDDQFSVERPDGSNFTLKIRSTKLEDSAMYFCASIRIWGANEKLFFGSGTQLSVL.

The genes are TRBV7-2 and TRBJ1-5; a weak D match, TRBD1 (6 bases). The germline V gene has CDR1 SGHTA and CDR2 FQGNSA. Deletions cut 4 bases from V and 3 bases from J, with 13 bases between. The CDR3 is 15 amino acids. CDR3 DNA: TGTGCCAGCAGCTCGGAACAGGGTTTCAATCAGCCCCAGCATTTT. Translating gives CASSSEQGFNQPQHF.

The chain combines TRBV27 with TRBJ2-5; perhaps TRBD1 as D (6 bases). The CDR3 runs to 15 residues. Germline V gene lookup returns CDR1 MNHEY and CDR2 SMNVEV (reference sequence). The V end was cut by 6 bases, the J end by 1 base, with 15 bases between. CDR3: CASRSLNRAQETQYF. The CDR3 DNA is TGTGCCAGCAGATCTCTCAACAGGGCCCAAGAGACCCAGTACTTC.

This chain joins TRBV5-1 and TRBJ2-5, with a possible D match to TRBD2 (6 bases). CDR1 and CDR2 (germline): SGHRS, YFSETQ. This CDR3 is 15 amino acids long. Between the trimmed V and J ends, which lost 8 bases and 4 bases, there was a span of 21 bases. The CDR3 nucleotides are TGCGCCAGTAATGAACAGGCGGGGACTGGAGAGACCCAGTACTTC. Translating gives CASNEQAGTGETQYF.

This sequence joins TRBV2 and TRBJ2-3, with 7 bases aligning to TRBD1. CDR1 and CDR2 (germline): SNHLY, FYNNEI. There are 13 residues in the CDR3. V shed 7 bases, J shed 3 bases, and the junction held 4 bases outside the gene matches. CDR3 sequence: CASMGTETDTQYF. CDR3 nucleotides: TGTGCCAGCATGGGGACAGAAACAGATACGCAGTATTTT.

This chain links TRBV9 with TRBJ2-2; no clear D. Trimming took 1 base from V and 4 from J, leaving 5 bases between them. The CDR3 is made up of 13 amino acids. Germline CDR1 is SGDLS and CDR2 is YYNGEE. In DNA, the CDR3 is TGTGCCAGCAGCGTACGGTTCACCGGGGAGCTGTTTTTT. This translates into CASSVRFTGELFF.

The chain uses TRBV6-6 and TRBJ1-1; D is ambiguous. Trimming took 6 bases from V and 12 from J, leaving 20 bases between them. The CDR3 covers 13 residues. Looked up from germline, CDR1 is MNHNY and CDR2 is SVGAGI (reference sequence). CDR3 protein: CASSSDTGRGSFF. The CDR3, as DNA: TGTGCCAGCAGCAGTGACACTGGCCGGGGTTCTTTCTTT.

The rearrangement joins TRBV29-1 to TRBJ2-7; 9 positions agree with TRBD2. The germline V gene has CDR1 SQVTM and CDR2 ANQGSEA. V lost 4 bases to trimming and J lost 3 bases; unmatched junction nucleotides: 4. The CDR3 runs 13 residues. The CDR3 spells CSVVGGRDYEQYF. CDR3 in DNA: TGCAGCGTTGTAGGCGGGAGGGACTACGAGCAGTACTTC.

This clone occurred once. The J gene is TRBJ1-4, the V gene TRBV6-6; perhaps TRBD1 as D (5 bases). Germline V lookup: CDR1 MNHNY, CDR2 SVGAGI (reference sequence). V dropped 3 bases and J dropped 6 bases, with 11 bases sitting between them. The CDR3 is made up of 14 amino acids. For the CDR3, the DNA is TGTGCCAGCAGTTATAGCAGGGTTGATGAAAAACTGTTTTTT. It translates to CASSYSRVDEKLFF.

This chain links TRBV2 with TRBJ2-7; D is ambiguous. The CDR3 spans 14 residues. The germline V gene encodes CDR1 SNHLY and CDR2 FYNNEI. V gave up 1 base and J gave up 1 base, with 8 bases separating them. Here the CDR3 reads CASSEESGSYEQYF. The CDR3 nucleotides are TGTGCCAGCAGTGAAGAGTCGGGTTCCTACGAGCAGTACTTC.

V gene TRBV28 combines with J gene TRBJ2-5, with 14 bases aligning to TRBD2. CDR1 is MDHEN, CDR2 SYDVKM, per germline. Trimming took 0 bases from V and 3 from J; bases not matched to a gene: 9. CDR3 size: 19 residues. The CDR3 protein is CASSLWGQPGLAGEETQYF. Written as DNA, the CDR3 is TGTGCCAGCAGTTTATGGGGGCAACCGGGACTAGCGGGAGAAGAGACCCAGTACTTC.

The rearrangement links TRBV5-4 to TRBJ2-7; 7 bases are shared with TRBD1. In germline, CDR1 is SGHNT, CDR2 YYREEE (reference sequence). Trimming cost V 4 bases and J 6 bases; bases outside gene matches: 10. The CDR3 runs to 14 residues. CDR3 sequence (DNA): TGTGCCAGCAGCGCCACAGGGGCTGAGGGCGAGCAGTACTTC. It translates to CASSATGAEGEQYF.

The J gene is TRBJ2-1, the V gene TRBV6-5; 10 bases match TRBD1. Germline V CDR1 and CDR2: MNHEY, SVGAGI. The CDR3 has 16 residues. J was trimmed by 0 bases and V by 4 bases; bases with no gene match: 3. The CDR3 sequence: CASSLTGGRSYNEQFF. The CDR3 region has the DNA TGTGCCAGCAGTTTGACAGGGGGCCGCTCCTACAATGAGCAGTTCTTC.

The V gene is TRBV5-1, the J gene TRBJ2-1; TRBD2 agrees at 11 bases. From germline, CDR1 is SGHRS and CDR2 YFSETQ. The CDR3 runs 16 residues. V shed 1 base and J 6 bases; nucleotides not matched to a gene: 6. The CDR3 DNA reads as TGCGCCAGCAGCTTGAGGCTAGCGGGGGGCCCCAATGAGCAGTTCTTC. This gives the protein CASSLRLAGGPNEQFF.

A word on this clone: An end of the junction differs from the germline gene, which may be a read error. The chain uses TRBV19 and TRBJ1-2; 12 bases line up with TRBD1. The germline V gene encodes CDR1 LNHDA and CDR2 SQIVND (reference sequence). The CDR3 has 16 residues. As DNA, the CDR3 is TGTGCCAGTAGTATATTGGGACAGGGGGCCGAGGATGGCCACACCTTC. It specifies CASSILGQGAEDGHTF.